Listed here are 24 T cell receptor beta chains from one sample, sequenced in a study of T cell responses to AZD1222 COVID-19 vaccine. Repertoires were generated with immunoSEQ multiplex PCR, while TCRdb's copy carries only in-frame clones and drops some. The table includes roughly 95,000 clones, around nine tenths detected once. The sequences come from peripheral blood, collected 28 days after the second AZD1222 dose. These receptors originate from an adult who received the AZD1222 COVID-19 vaccine.

The genes are TRBV7-2 and TRBJ2-3, with 12 bases lining up with TRBD2. Germline lookup yields CDR1 SGHTA and CDR2 FQGNSA. V trimming: 5 bases; J trimming: 2 bases; junction bases outside the gene matches: 8. The CDR3 covers 17 residues. In DNA form, the CDR3 reads TGTGCCAGCAGCCCGATAGGACTAGCGGGGATCACAGATACGCAGTATTTT. This gives the protein CASSPIGLAGITDTQYF.

The V call is TRBV7-8, the J call TRBJ2-7; no clear D. The CDR3 length is 13 residues. Trimming stripped 1 base from V and 5 bases from J, with 9 bases between. The germline gives CDR1 SGHVS, CDR2 FQNEAQ. The CDR3 DNA reads as TGTGCCAGCAGCTTAGTTTGGCAGAACGAGCAGTACTTC. Translation: CASSLVWQNEQYF. The full variable domain, completed using reference TRBV7-8 and TRBJ2-7, is GAGVSQSPRYKVAKRGQDVALRCDPISGHVSLFWYQQALGQGPEFLTYFQNEAQLDKSGLPSDRFFAERPEGSVSTLKIQRTQQEDSAVYLCASSLVWQNEQYFGPGTRLTVT.

CDR3 residues: CASSQDRGGSEAFF. In DNA form, the CDR3 reads TGTGCCAGCAGCCAAGATAGGGGGGGTAGTGAAGCTTTCTTT. The chain couples TRBV4-2 to TRBJ1-1; maybe TRBD1 (6 bases). V shed 0 bases and J shed 7 bases, with 12 bases lying between them. CDR3 length: 14 residues. Germline assignment: CDR1 LGHNA and CDR2 YNFKEQ.

The chain uses TRBV28 and TRBJ1-1; the match to TRBD1 covers 8 bases. Germline CDR1 reads MDHEN; CDR2 reads SYDVKM. Trimming removed 2 bases from V and 2 bases from J; junction bases left unmatched: 10. The length of the CDR3 is 17 residues. As DNA, the CDR3 is TGTGCCAGCAGTTTAGGGGGGGCGACAGGGGCCAACACTGAAGCTTTCTTT. Translating it yields CASSLGGATGANTEAFF. The variable domain in full, with the rest retrieved from reference TRBV28 and TRBJ1-1, is DVKVTQSSRYLVKRTGEKVFLECVQDMDHENMFWYRQDPGLGLRLIYFSYDVKMKEKGDIPEGYSVSREKKERFSLILESASTNQTSMYLCASSLGGATGANTEAFFGQGTRLTVV.

V and J are TRBV11-3 and TRBJ2-1; 10 bases fit TRBD1. The CDR3 consists of 16 residues. Looked up from germline, CDR1 is SGHNT and CDR2 is YENEEA. V lost 5 bases to trimming and J lost 10 bases; unmatched junction nucleotides: 14. The CDR3 DNA is TGTGCCAGCAGCGGACGGACAGGGGGTATGATGAGAGAGCAGTTCTTC. As protein: CASSGRTGGMMREQFF.

The chain links TRBV27 to TRBJ1-4, with D possibly matching TRBD1 (5 bases). The CDR3 is 16 amino acids. CDR1 is MNHEY and CDR2 is SMNVEV in the germline V gene (reference sequence). The V gene lost 4 bases and the J gene lost 4 bases, with 16 bases spanning the gap. The CDR3 loop reads CASSSFPGRNNEKLFF. Written as DNA, the CDR3 is TGTGCCAGCAGTTCGTTCCCGGGACGGAATAATGAAAAACTGTTTTTT.

The chain combines TRBV6-2 or TRBV6-3 with TRBJ1-2; maybe TRBD1 (5 bases). Trimming took off 5 bases at V and 0 bases at J, with 10 bases between the two ends. The CDR3 spans 14 residues. CDR1 and CDR2 (germline): MNHEY, SVGEGT. The DNA of the CDR3 is TGTGCCAGCAGTGGGACGGGCACTAACTATGGCTACACCTTC. This translates into CASSGTGTNYGYTF.

This clone was observed a single time. The chain is built from TRBV5-1 and TRBJ1-1, with D possibly being TRBD1 (6 bases). The CDR3 length is 15 residues. V dropped 0 bases and J dropped 5 bases, with 14 bases sitting between them. CDR1 is SGHRS, CDR2 YFSETQ, per germline. The CDR3 region is CASSLDGGGETEAFF. The CDR3 DNA is TGCGCCAGCAGCTTGGACGGAGGGGGTGAAACTGAAGCTTTCTTT.

The V and J genes are TRBV4-2 and TRBJ2-3, with 11 bases aligning to TRBD2. V was clipped by 2 bases and J by 6 bases; unmatched bases: 13. The germline V gene encodes CDR1 LGHNA and CDR2 YNFKEQ. The length of the CDR3 is 18 residues. The CDR3 nucleotides are TGTGCCAGCAGCCAAACCTTAGCGGGGGGGACGGTTGGGGATACGCAGTATTTT. Translated: CASSQTLAGGTVGDTQYF.

This clone has a single count. The V call is TRBV2, the J call TRBJ1-2; D call uncertain. The CDR3 spans 12 residues. Trimming removed 7 bases from V and 8 bases from J, with 14 bases in between. Per the germline V gene, CDR1 is SNHLY and CDR2 is FYNNEI. In nucleotides, the CDR3 is TGTGCCAGCACCACCCGGGCGGAGGGCTACACCTTC. Amino acids: CASTTRAEGYTF.

The chain combines TRBV18 with TRBJ1-3, with D possibly being TRBD1 (6 bases). Trimming took off 6 bases at V and 0 bases at J, with 9 bases between the two ends. The germline gives CDR1 KGHSH, CDR2 LQKENI. The CDR3 spans 14 residues. Written as DNA, the CDR3 is TGTGCCAGCTCTAGGGACAACTCTGGAAACACCATATATTTT. It yields the protein CASSRDNSGNTIYF.

CDR3 sequence reads: CASSQYAGDPNYGYTF. As DNA, the CDR3 is TGCGCCAGCAGCCAGTATGCAGGGGACCCAAACTATGGCTACACCTTC. This chain connects TRBV4-1 to TRBJ1-2; a weak D match, TRBD1 (6 bases). Germline assignment: CDR1 MGHRA and CDR2 YSYEKL. Between the trimmed V and J ends, which lost 3 bases and 2 bases, there was a span of 16 bases. The CDR3 is 16 residues long.

The rearrangement joins TRBV6-5 to TRBJ1-4; D is unclear. The CDR3 loop spans 14 amino acids. The V gene lost 8 bases and the J gene lost 4 bases, with 14 bases spanning the gap. Germline V gene data show CDR1 as MNHEY and CDR2 as SVGAGI. CDR3 region: CASSYGVNNEKLFF. The CDR3 region has the DNA TGTGCCAGCTCATACGGGGTTAATAATGAAAAACTGTTTTTT.

This clone showed up just once. The rearrangement links TRBV7-6 to TRBJ1-4; no clear D. Germline V CDR1 and CDR2: SGHVS, FNYEAQ. Trimming stripped 5 bases from V and 0 bases from J, with 13 bases between. The CDR3 covers 16 residues. The CDR3 here is CASSPRPAATNEKLFF. CDR3 nucleotide sequence: TGTGCCAGCAGCCCGCGTCCAGCTGCAACTAATGAAAAACTGTTTTTT.

The V gene is TRBV7-8, the J gene TRBJ1-5; D is perhaps TRBD1 (6 bases). The CDR3 has 11 amino acids. Germline CDR1 SGHVS, CDR2 FQNEAQ. V shed 4 bases and J shed 9 bases, with 7 bases lying between them. The CDR3 DNA reads TGTGCCAGCAGCTCCAGGGGGCCCCAGCATTTT. Translating it yields CASSSRGPQHF.

The chain is built from TRBV11-1 and TRBJ2-7, with D unclear. V was cut by 3 bases and J by 2 bases, with 8 bases left in between. Per germline, CDR1 SGHAT and CDR2 FQDESV (reference sequence). The CDR3 contains 13 residues. The CDR3 here is CASSFAGAYEQYF. In DNA form, the CDR3 reads TGTGCCAGCAGCTTTGCAGGCGCCTACGAGCAGTACTTC.

The chain is built from TRBV19 and TRBJ1-6, with 10 bases that match TRBD1. The CDR3 sequence is 15 residues long. V lost 2 bases to trimming and J lost 8 bases; unmatched junction nucleotides: 3. Germline CDR1 and CDR2: LNHDA and SQIVND (reference sequence). The CDR3 spells CASSISGTGDSPLHF. CDR3 DNA sequence: TGTGCCAGTAGTATATCGGGGACAGGGGATTCACCCCTCCACTTT.

This sequence joins TRBV28 and TRBJ1-5; D unresolved. CDR3 length equals 13 residues. Trimming shortened V by 2 bases and J by 11 bases, and 13 bases separated the two germline ends. Germline CDR1 and CDR2: MDHEN and SYDVKM. Written as DNA, the CDR3 is TGTGCCAGCAGTTTAGGCCTGACATCGGCCCAGCATTTT. Its protein is CASSLGLTSAQHF.

The V gene is TRBV6-2 or TRBV6-3, the J gene TRBJ1-1; D possibly corresponds to TRBD1 (6 bases). V shed 5 bases and J shed 3 bases, with 19 bases lying between them. Germline assignment: CDR1 MNHEY and CDR2 SVGEGT. This CDR3 region has 16 residues. In nucleotides, the CDR3 is TGTGCCAGCAGTACCCCCCCGGGAGGGGGGGACACTGAAGCTTTCTTT. Its translation is CASSTPPGGGDTEAFF.

CDR3 residues: CASSPRQGSTDTQYF. CDR3 sequence (DNA): TGTGCCAGCTCACCCAGACAGGGATCCACAGATACGCAGTATTTT. J is TRBJ2-3 and V is TRBV18, with TRBD1 matching over 7 bases. V was clipped by 3 bases and J by 2 bases; unmatched bases: 5. CDR1 and CDR2 from the germline V gene are KGHSH and LQKENI. The CDR3 sequence is 15 residues long.

This clone turned up a few times. The chain uses TRBV19 and TRBJ1-2, with 7 bases that match TRBD1. Unmatched junction bases numbered 7, after V lost 4 bases and J lost 2 bases. CDR1 and CDR2 (germline): LNHDA, SQIVND (reference sequence). This CDR3 has 15 residues. CDR3: CASSSATGANYGYTF. In DNA form, the CDR3 reads TGTGCCAGTAGTAGCGCAACAGGGGCGAACTATGGCTACACCTTC.

The chain employs TRBV7-2 and TRBJ1-6; 7 bases agree with TRBD1. This CDR3 region has 15 residues. V was pared by 4 bases and J by 10 bases, with 10 bases of the junction left unmatched. The V gene's germline CDR1 is SGHTA and CDR2 FQGNSA. The CDR3 protein is CASSSKGQVTSPLHF. The CDR3 DNA reads TGTGCCAGCAGCTCAAAAGGACAGGTCACCTCACCCCTCCACTTT.

This clone was seen once. The chain couples TRBV5-6 to TRBJ1-1, with D tentatively TRBD1 (5 bases). Germline CDR1 and CDR2: SGHDT and YYEEEE. There are 11 residues in the CDR3. Between the trimmed V and J ends, which lost 4 bases and 8 bases, there was a span of 9 bases. CDR3 in DNA: TGTGCCAGCAGCAAGGACATGGAAGCTTTCTTT. Its translation is CASSKDMEAFF.

The gene calls are TRBV18 and TRBJ2-1, with TRBD1 matching over 9 bases. The length of the CDR3 is 14 residues. V was pared by 5 bases and J by 8 bases, with 7 bases of the junction left unmatched. CDR1 KGHSH and CDR2 LQKENI come from the germline V gene. The CDR3 protein is CASSWRQGGDEQFF. Here the CDR3 DNA reads TGTGCCAGCTCATGGCGACAGGGGGGCGATGAGCAGTTCTTC. The complete variable domain, with remaining parts taken from reference TRBV18 and TRBJ2-1, reads NAGVMQNPRHLVRRRGQEARLRCSPMKGHSHVYWYRQLPEEGLKFMVYLQKENIIDESGMPKERFSAEFPKEGPSILRIQQVVRGDSAAYFCASSWRQGGDEQFFGPGTRLTVL.